This is a list of T cell receptor beta chains from one sample in a study of early T cells in non-severe SARS-CoV-2 infection. Each CDR3 protein is one row after TCRdb ran MiXCR on the 5' RACE reads. In the table there are 45,000 to 75,000 distinct CDR3 sequences, around 5.6% of which are singletons. The sample consisted of whole blood. These receptors all stem from an adult who was a healthcare worker with PCR-confirmed SARS-CoV-2 infection or an uninfected control (not recorded which). CDR3s include the opening cysteine and the closing phenylalanine or tryptophan. D genes are given only for firm matches. Expanded clones are given a class, and other clones once, few, many or no size at all.

CDR3	DNA	V	D	size	J
CASSLALSGPNTDTQYF	TGTGCCAGCAGCTTAGCCCTTAGCGGGCCAAACACAGATACGCAGTATTTT	TRBV11-1	TRBD2	few	TRBJ2-3
CASSWTGGNTIYF	TGTGCCAGCAGCTGGACAGGGGGAAACACCATATATTTT	TRBV12-3/TRBV12-4	TRBD1	NA	TRBJ1-3
CASNFGQGASQPQHF	TGTGCCAGCAACTTCGGACAGGGGGCGTCTCAGCCCCAGCATTTT	TRBV12-3/TRBV12-4	TRBD1	few	TRBJ1-5
CSVVEQSMNTEAFF	TGCAGCGTTGTTGAACAGTCCATGAACACTGAAGCTTTCTTT	TRBV29-1	NA	many	TRBJ1-1
CASSPPISAGRNEQFF	TGTGCCAGCAGCCCTCCCATCTCAGCGGGACGGAATGAGCAGTTCTTC	TRBV3-1	TRBD2	many	TRBJ2-1
CASSSYLGLIAKNIQYF	TGTGCCAGCAGCTCTTACCTAGGGCTTATTGCCAAAAACATTCAGTACTTC	TRBV13	NA	many	TRBJ2-4
CASTPGGPIYNEQFF	TGTGCCAGCACCCCCGGGGGGCCTATTTACAATGAGCAGTTCTTC	TRBV6-2/TRBV6-3	NA	NA	TRBJ2-1
CASRVRGTLAGNEQFF	TGTGCCAGCAGAGTCCGAGGGACCCTCGCGGGGAATGAGCAGTTCTTC	TRBV21-1	NA	many	TRBJ2-1
CTGTSLNNEQFF	TGCACCGGGACTAGTTTGAACAATGAGCAGTTCTTC	TRBV29-1	TRBD2	many	TRBJ2-1
CASRDGGIHEQFF	TGTGCCAGCAGGGACGGTGGCATCCATGAGCAGTTCTTC	TRBV2	NA	once	TRBJ2-1
CASSKDTFF	TGTGCCAGCAGCAAAGATACTTTCTTC	TRBV21-1	NA	few	TRBJ2-1
CASSVRTGSGNTIYF	TGTGCCAGCAGTGTCCGGACAGGCTCTGGAAACACCATATATTTT	TRBV2	TRBD1	NA	TRBJ1-3
CASSLDYNSYNEQFF	TGTGCCAGCAGCCTCGACTATAACTCCTACAATGAGCAGTTCTTC	TRBV7-2	NA	many	TRBJ2-1
CASRISGSYGYTF	TGTGCCAGCAGAATAAGTGGCAGCTATGGCTACACCTTC	TRBV9	NA	few	TRBJ1-2
CASSVGRGWNTQYF	TGTGCCAGCAGTGTAGGCAGGGGCTGGAATACGCAGTATTTT	TRBV6-1	NA	NA	TRBJ2-3
CASSPGTSGRTTGELFF	TGTGCCAGCAGCCCTGGGACTAGCGGGAGGACGACCGGGGAGCTGTTTTTT	TRBV13	TRBD2	many	TRBJ2-2
CASSPDRAEGRAQYF	TGTGCCAGCAGTCCTGACAGGGCGGAGGGTAGGGCGCAGTATTTT	TRBV11-2	NA	many	TRBJ2-3
CAWSVRRGDTEAFF	TGTGCCTGGAGTGTACGTAGAGGCGACACTGAAGCTTTCTTT	TRBV30	NA	few	TRBJ1-1
CASRPQGPLTVEQYF	TGTGCCAGCAGGCCACAGGGACCCCTTACGGTCGAGCAGTACTTC	TRBV28	NA	few	TRBJ2-7
CASSLTKPRETQYF	TGTGCCAGCAGCTTAACTAAGCCGCGGGAGACCCAGTACTTC	TRBV7-9	NA	many	TRBJ2-5
CASSLSGGSGANVLTF	TGCGCCAGCAGCCTGTCCGGGGGCTCTGGGGCCAACGTCCTGACTTTC	TRBV5-1	NA	NA	TRBJ2-6
CASSHRQGATNEKLFF	TGTGCCAGCAGCCACCGACAGGGAGCAACTAATGAAAAACTGTTTTTT	TRBV7-8	TRBD1	NA	TRBJ1-4
CASSLRQGAHEQYF	TGTGCCAGCAGCTTAAGACAGGGGGCCCACGAGCAGTACTTC	TRBV7-9	TRBD1	many	TRBJ2-7
CASSLDTAEQYF	TGCGCCAGCAGCTTGGATACAGCCGAGCAGTACTTC	TRBV5-1	NA	NA	TRBJ2-7
CASSLEGGTQNSPLHF	TGTGCCAGCAGCTTAGAGGGGGGTACTCAAAATTCACCCCTCCACTTT	TRBV7-2	NA	many	TRBJ1-6
CASSYRLGLAGASYEQYF	TGTGCCAGCAGTTACCGATTAGGACTAGCGGGAGCCTCCTACGAGCAGTACTTC	TRBV6-5	TRBD2	many	TRBJ2-7
CASSLAEVVTEAFF	TGCGCCAGCAGCTTGGCCGAGGTAGTCACTGAAGCTTTCTTT	TRBV5-1	NA	NA	TRBJ1-1
CSAGERYEQYF	TGCAGTGCGGGAGAACGGTACGAGCAGTACTTC	TRBV20-1	NA	few	TRBJ2-7
CASSFWGEYEQYF	TGTGCCAGCAGTTTTTGGGGCGAGTACGAGCAGTACTTC	TRBV27	NA	many	TRBJ2-7
CASSLNGGNTGELFF	TGTGCCAGCAGCTTAAACGGCGGGAACACCGGGGAGCTGTTTTTT	TRBV11-2	NA	few	TRBJ2-2
CASSDRSRTFSYNEQFF	TGTGCCAGCAGCGACCGATCGAGGACTTTCTCCTACAATGAGCAGTTCTTC	TRBV7-2	NA	NA	TRBJ2-1
CASSFRERGESSGNTIYF	TGTGCCAGCAGCTTTAGGGAAAGAGGCGAGTCATCTGGAAACACCATATATTTT	TRBV7-9	NA	NA	TRBJ1-3
CASSDRDPFSYNEQFF	TGTGCCAGCAGTGACAGGGACCCCTTCTCCTACAATGAGCAGTTCTTC	TRBV6-1	NA	few	TRBJ2-1